This entry describes one T cell receptor beta chain. Antigen: not known. Drawing of peripheral blood yielded about 10 milliliters from each donor. The use of a sample-barcoded 5' primer and a J-beta primer mix characterized a second PCR of roughly 6 to 11 cycles. One entry per CDR3 protein results from TCRdb running MiXCR on the 5' RACE reads. The data contain 700,000 to 950,000 distinct CDR3 sequences, 43% of them singletons. The CDR3 is 14 amino acids. Germline V gene data show CDR1 as SGHRS and CDR2 as YFSETQ. This record comes from a study of blood T cells in healthy people across ages. Across the study: T cells yielded about one barcoded beta molecule per two cells through template switching. Whole-study findings and limits: Naive CD4+ cells and diversity were both higher in long-lived donors than in aged donors. Considered underestimates were the diversity estimates obtained from one million T cells.

The chain uses TRBV5-1 and TRBJ2-5, with D possibly matching TRBD2 (5 bases). Gene TRBJ2-7 matches the end of the DNA better, so the J call may be wrong. The source is a woman aged 60-75 years in good health. The material sequenced was blood. CDR3 amino acids: CASSLETTFGEQYF. In DNA form, the CDR3 reads TGCGCCAGCAGCTTGGAGACTACTTTTGGCGAGCAGTACTTC.